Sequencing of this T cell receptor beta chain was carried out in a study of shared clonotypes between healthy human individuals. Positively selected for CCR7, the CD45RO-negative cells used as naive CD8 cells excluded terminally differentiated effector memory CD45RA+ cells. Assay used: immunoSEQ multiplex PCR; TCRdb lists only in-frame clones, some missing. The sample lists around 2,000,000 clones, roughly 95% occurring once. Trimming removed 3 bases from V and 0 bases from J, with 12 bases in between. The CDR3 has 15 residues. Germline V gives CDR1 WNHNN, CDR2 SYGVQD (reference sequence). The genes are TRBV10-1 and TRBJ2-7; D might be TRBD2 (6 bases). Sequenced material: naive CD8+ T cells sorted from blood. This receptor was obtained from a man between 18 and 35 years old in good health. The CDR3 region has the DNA TGCGCCAGCAGTGACCCGGGAGAAACCTCCTACGAGCAGTACTTC. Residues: CASSDPGETSYEQYF.